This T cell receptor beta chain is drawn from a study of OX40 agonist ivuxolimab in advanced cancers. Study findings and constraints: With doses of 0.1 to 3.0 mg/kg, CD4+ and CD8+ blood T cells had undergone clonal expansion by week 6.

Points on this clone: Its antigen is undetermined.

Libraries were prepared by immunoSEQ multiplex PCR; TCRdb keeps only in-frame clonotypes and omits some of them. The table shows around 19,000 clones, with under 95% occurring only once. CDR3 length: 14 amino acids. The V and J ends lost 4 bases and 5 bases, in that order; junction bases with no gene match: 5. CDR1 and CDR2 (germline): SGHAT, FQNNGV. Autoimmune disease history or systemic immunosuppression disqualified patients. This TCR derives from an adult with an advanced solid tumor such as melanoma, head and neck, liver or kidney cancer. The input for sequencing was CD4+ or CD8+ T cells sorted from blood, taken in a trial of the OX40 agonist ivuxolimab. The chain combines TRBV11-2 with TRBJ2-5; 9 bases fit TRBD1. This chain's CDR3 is CASSSPGQGETQYF. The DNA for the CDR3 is TGTGCCAGCAGCTCCCCCGGACAGGGGGAGACCCAGTACTTC.